This TCR beta chain emerged from a study of shared clonotypes between healthy human individuals. The ends were cut back, 3 bases at V and 1 base at J, with 3 bases in the middle. The CDR3 loop spans 12 amino acids. The germline V gene encodes CDR1 SEHNR and CDR2 FQNEAQ (reference sequence). Study results and caveats: Lower generation probabilities were found for non-shared clonotypes than for those shared by all four donors. Clonotype sharing among donors was expected to depend on sequencing depth.

In this sample, this clone turned up a few times. The target antigen is unknown. Different DNA sequences within this sample yield the same CDR3. Naive CD8 cells, CD45RO-negative and positively selected for CCR7, excluded terminally differentiated effector memory CD45RA+ cells. TCRdb keeps only in-frame clones here, not all; method: immunoSEQ multiplex PCR. Altogether around 2,000,000 clones are present, about 95% being singletons, with the ten largest covering more than 0.95%. The receptor was isolated from a man aged 18-30 years in good health. The chain couples TRBV7-9 to TRBJ1-1; D not resolved. The sequencing sample was made of naive CD8+ T cells sorted from blood. CDR3 DNA: TGTGCCAGCAGCTTTGAGAACACTGAAGCTTTCTTT. Protein sequence: CASSFENTEAFF.